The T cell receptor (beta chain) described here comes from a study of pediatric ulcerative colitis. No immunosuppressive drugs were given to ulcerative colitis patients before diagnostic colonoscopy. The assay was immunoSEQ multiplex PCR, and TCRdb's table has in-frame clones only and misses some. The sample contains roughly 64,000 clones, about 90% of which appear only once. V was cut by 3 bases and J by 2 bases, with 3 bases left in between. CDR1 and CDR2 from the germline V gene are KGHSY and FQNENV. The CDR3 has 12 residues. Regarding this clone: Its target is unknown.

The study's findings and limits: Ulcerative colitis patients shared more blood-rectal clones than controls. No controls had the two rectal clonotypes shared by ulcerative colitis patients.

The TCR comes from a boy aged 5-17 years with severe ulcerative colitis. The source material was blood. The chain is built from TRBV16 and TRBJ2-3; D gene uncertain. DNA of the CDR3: TGTGCCAGCAGCCACCTCACAGATACGCAGTATTTT. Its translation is CASSHLTDTQYF. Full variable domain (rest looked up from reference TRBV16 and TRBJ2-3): GEEVAQTPKHLVRGEGQKAKLYCAPIKGHSYVFWYQQVLKNEFKFLISFQNENVFDETGMPKERFSAKCLPNSPCSLEIQATKLEDSAVYFCASSHLTDTQYFGPGTRLTVL.